This TCR beta chain came from a study of T cell responses to AZD1222 COVID-19 vaccine. Study-wide points: Of spike-specific TCRs, nearly half reportedly target regions left unmutated in variants.

V was clipped by 1 base and J by 1 base, with 10 bases between them. CDR3 length equals 16 residues. Germline V CDR1 and CDR2: KGHDR, SFDVKD. With regard to this clone: Its antigen is undetermined.

Profiling relied on immunoSEQ multiplex PCR, and the TCRdb table lists in-frame clones only, not all of them. The data contain some 150,000 clones, around 90% of them singletons. The receptor's source is an adult in good health. V usage is TRBV24-1 and J usage is TRBJ2-1; no firm D call. This sample comprised peripheral blood, obtained on day 0 of MenACWY control vaccination. The CDR3, as DNA: TGTGCCACCAGTGATTTTGGGCGGAGTTCCTACAATGAGCAGTTCTTC. It codes for CATSDFGRSSYNEQFF.